The subject of this entry is one TCR beta chain. Trimming took 3 bases from V and 3 from J, leaving 8 bases between them. Germline lookup yields CDR1 MNHNS and CDR2 SASEGT. This CDR3 is built from 13 residues. This entry belongs to a study of blood T cell repertoires in COVID-19. As for the study in general: In each case, the material was cDNA or gDNA derived from T cells, B-cell-depleted T cells, or PBMCs.

Using immunoSEQ multiplex PCR, the repertoire was profiled, and TCRdb retains in-frame clones only, with some absent. This table has more than 85,000 clones, roughly nine tenths appearing once. The TCR sequence derives from a woman in her seventies with acute or convalescent COVID-19. The rearrangement joins TRBV6-1 to TRBJ1-1; D remains unclear. The specimen sequenced was peripheral blood. The CDR3 protein is CASSEREDTEAFF. The CDR3 nucleotides read TGTGCCAGCAGTGAGCGGGAAGACACTGAAGCTTTCTTT.